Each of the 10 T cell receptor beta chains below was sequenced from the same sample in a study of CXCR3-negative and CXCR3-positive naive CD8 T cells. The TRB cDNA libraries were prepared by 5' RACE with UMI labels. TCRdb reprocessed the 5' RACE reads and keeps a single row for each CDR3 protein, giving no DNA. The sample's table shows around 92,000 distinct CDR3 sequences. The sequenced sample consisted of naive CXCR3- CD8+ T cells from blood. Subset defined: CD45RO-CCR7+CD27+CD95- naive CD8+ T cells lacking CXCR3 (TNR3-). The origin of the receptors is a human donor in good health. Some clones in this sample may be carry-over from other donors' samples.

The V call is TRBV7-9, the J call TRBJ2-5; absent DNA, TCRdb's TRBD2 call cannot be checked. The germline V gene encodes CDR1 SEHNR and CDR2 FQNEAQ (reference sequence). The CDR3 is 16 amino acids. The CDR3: CASRRPSGKNQETQYF.

The CDR3 reads CASSREPGQGTDTQYF. V usage is TRBV4-1 and J usage is TRBJ2-3; without DNA, the TCRdb call of TRBD1 cannot be checked. Germline CDR1 and CDR2: MGHRA and YSYEKL. This CDR3 is 16 amino acids long.

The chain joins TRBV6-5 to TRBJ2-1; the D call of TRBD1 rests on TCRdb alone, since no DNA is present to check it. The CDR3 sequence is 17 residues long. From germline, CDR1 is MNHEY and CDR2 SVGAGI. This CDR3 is CASSYPNPGEGKNEQFF.

CDR3 sequence reads: CASSWRESYGYTF. J is TRBJ1-2 and V is TRBV5-4. The CDR3 loop spans 13 amino acids. CDR1 and CDR2 from the germline V gene are SGHNT and YYREEE (reference sequence).

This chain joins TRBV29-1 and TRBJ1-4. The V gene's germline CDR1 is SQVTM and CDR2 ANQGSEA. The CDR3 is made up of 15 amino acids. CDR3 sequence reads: CSVEDPSATNEKLFF. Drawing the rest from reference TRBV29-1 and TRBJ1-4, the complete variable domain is SAVISQKPSRDICQRGTSLTIQCQVDSQVTMMFWYRQQPGQSLTLIATANQGSEATYESGFVIDKFPISRPNLTFSTLTVSNMSPEDSSIYLCSVEDPSATNEKLFFGSGTQLSVL.

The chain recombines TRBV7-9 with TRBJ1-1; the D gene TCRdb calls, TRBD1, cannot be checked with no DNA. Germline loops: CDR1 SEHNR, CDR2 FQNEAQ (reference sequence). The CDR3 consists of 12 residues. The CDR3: CASSPGGVEAFF. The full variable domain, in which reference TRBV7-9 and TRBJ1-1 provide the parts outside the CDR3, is DTGVSQNPRHKITKRGQNVTFRCDPISEHNRLYWYRQTLGQGPEFLTYFQNEAQLEKSRLLSDRFSAERPKGSFSTLEIQRTEQGDSAMYLCASSPGGVEAFFGQGTRLTVV.

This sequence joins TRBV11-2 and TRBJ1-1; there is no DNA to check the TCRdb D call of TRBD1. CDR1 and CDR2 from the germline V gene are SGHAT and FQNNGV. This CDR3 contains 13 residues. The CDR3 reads CASRASGDTEAFF.

CDR3 amino acids: CSARGLGLAVVEQFF. The V call is TRBV20-1, the J call TRBJ2-1; TCRdb calls TRBD2, which cannot be checked without DNA. The CDR3 totals 15 residues. The V gene's germline CDR1 is DFQATT and CDR2 SNEGSKA (reference sequence).

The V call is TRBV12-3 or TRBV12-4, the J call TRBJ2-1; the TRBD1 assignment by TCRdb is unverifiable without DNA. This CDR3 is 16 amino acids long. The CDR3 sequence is CASTLGGRGLYNEQFF.

This CDR3 is CSVAGNAGELFF. The chain has TRBV29-1 and TRBJ2-2. Germline CDR1 reads SQVTM; CDR2 reads ANQGSEA. CDR3 length: 12 amino acids.